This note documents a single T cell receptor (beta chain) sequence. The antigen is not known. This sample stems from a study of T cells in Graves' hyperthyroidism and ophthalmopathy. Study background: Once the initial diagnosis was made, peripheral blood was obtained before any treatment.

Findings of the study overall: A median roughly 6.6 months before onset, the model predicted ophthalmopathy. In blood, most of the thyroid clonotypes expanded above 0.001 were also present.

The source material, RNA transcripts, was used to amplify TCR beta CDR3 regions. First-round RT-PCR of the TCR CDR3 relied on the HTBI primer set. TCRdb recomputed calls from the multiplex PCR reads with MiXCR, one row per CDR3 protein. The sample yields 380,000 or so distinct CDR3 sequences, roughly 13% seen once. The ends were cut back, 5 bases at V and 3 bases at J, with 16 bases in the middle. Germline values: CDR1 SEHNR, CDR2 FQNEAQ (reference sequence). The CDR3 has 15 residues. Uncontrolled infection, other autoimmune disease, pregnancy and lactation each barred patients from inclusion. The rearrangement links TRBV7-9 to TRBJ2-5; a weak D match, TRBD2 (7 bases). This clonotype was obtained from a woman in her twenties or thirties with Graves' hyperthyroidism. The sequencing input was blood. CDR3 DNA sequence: TGTGCCAGCAGCAGGGGGGGGGCCTTTAAAGAGACCCAGTACTTC. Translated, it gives CASSRGGAFKETQYF.